The clone carrying this T cell receptor beta chain appeared many times. The antigen is undetermined. This entry comes from a study of regulatory T cells in long-lasting Graves disease. In the study overall: Persistent Graves' disease meant over 5 years of antithyroid drugs with positive TSH receptor antibodies.

Time point here: persistent/refractory GD, antithyroid drugs over 5 years with positive TRAb. RNA extracted from PBMCs served as the sequencing template. In each case, Graves' disease was diagnosed per American Thyroid Association guidelines. CDR3-region Arm-PCR and iRepertoire HTBI primers produced the TCR beta libraries. TCRdb used MiXCR to reprocess the multiplex PCR reads, holding one entry per CDR3 protein. The sample comprises some 440,000 distinct CDR3 sequences, 20% to 25% of which are singletons, and 6.5% to 8% rests with the top ten. Findings of the study overall: Sample size was small, which may have lowered accuracy. TCR diversity was lower in persistent Graves' patients than in newly diagnosed ones.

V was pared by 0 bases and J by 5 bases, with 20 bases of the junction left unmatched. CDR1 and CDR2 (germline): SGHVS, FNYEAQ. This CDR3 has 21 amino acids. This chain uses TRBV7-6 with TRBJ2-5; 11 nucleotides agree with TRBD2. Here the sequenced sample was peripheral blood mononuclear cells (PBMCs), taken when the disease was refractory, from a patient treated with antithyroid drugs. This sequence was found in a female donor with Graves disease. The CDR3 nucleotides are TGTGCCAGCAGCTTAGCGGCATCCGGGACTAGCGGTCCCGGGACGCGGGAGACCCAGTACTTC. Translation: CASSLAASGTSGPGTRETQYF.